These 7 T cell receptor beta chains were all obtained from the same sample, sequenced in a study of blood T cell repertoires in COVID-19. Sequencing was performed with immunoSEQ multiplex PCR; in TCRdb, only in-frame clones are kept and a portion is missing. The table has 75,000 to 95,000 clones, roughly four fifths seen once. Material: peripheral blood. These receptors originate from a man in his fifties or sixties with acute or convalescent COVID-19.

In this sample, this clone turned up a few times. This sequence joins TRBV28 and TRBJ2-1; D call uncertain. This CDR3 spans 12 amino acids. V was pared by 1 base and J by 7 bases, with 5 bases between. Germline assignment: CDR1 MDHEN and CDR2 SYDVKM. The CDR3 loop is CASSLLRNEQFF. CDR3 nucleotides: TGTGCCAGCAGTTTATTGAGGAATGAGCAGTTCTTC. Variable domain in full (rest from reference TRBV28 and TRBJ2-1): DVKVTQSSRYLVKRTGEKVFLECVQDMDHENMFWYRQDPGLGLRLIYFSYDVKMKEKGDIPEGYSVSREKKERFSLILESASTNQTSMYLCASSLLRNEQFFGPGTRLTVL.

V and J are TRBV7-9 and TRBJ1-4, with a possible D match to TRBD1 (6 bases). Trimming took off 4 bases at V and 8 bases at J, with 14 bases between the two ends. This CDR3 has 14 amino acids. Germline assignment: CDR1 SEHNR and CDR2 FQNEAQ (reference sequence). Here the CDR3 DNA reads TGTGCCAGCAGCTCTACAGGGCAGGGAGAAAAACTGTTTTTT. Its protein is CASSSTGQGEKLFF.

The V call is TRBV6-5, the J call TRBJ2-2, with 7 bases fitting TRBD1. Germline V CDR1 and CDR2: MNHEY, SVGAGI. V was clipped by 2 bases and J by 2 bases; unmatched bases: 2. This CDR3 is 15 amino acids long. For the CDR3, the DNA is TGTGCCAGCAGTTACGAGGGGGCCAACACCGGGGAGCTGTTTTTT. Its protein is CASSYEGANTGELFF.

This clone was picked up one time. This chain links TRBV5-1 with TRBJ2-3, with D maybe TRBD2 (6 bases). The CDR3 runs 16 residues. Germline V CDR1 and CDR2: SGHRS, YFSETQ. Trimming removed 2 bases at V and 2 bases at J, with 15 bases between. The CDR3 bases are TGCGCCAGCAGCTTCCGGGACTTTAGACTCACAGATACGCAGTATTTT. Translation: CASSFRDFRLTDTQYF.

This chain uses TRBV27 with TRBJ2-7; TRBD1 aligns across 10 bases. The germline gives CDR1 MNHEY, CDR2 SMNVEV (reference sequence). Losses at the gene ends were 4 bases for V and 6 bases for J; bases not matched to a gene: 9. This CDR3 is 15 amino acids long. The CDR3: CASSSRDRGGFEQYF. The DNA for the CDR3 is TGTGCCAGCAGTTCCCGGGACAGGGGTGGGTTCGAGCAGTACTTC.

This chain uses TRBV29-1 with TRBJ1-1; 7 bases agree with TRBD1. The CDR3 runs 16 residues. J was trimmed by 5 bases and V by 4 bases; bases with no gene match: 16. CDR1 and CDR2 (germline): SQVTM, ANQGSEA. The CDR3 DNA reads TGCAGCGTTGGCAGGGGGGCGGCCAACCGTAGGACTGAAGCTTTCTTT. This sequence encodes CSVGRGAANRRTEAFF.

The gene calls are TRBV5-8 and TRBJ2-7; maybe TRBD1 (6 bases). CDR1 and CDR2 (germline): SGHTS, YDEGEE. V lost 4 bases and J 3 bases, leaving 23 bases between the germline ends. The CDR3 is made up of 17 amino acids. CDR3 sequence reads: CASSEPQSPGHRYEQYF. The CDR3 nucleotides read TGTGCCAGCAGCGAACCCCAATCGCCGGGACATCGCTACGAGCAGTACTTC.